This T cell receptor beta chain is drawn from a study of T cells after yellow fever vaccination. This CDR3 comprises 13 residues. Trimming removed 0 bases at V and 3 bases at J, with 6 bases between. Per the germline V gene, CDR1 is MNHEY and CDR2 is SVGAGI. Template-switching 5'RACE yielded the TCR cDNA; a universal primer site and UMIs were added in the process. TCRdb fed the 5' RACE reads into MiXCR, producing one record per CDR3 protein. Of approximately 240,000 distinct CDR3 sequences in the sample, roughly 4% were seen once. There are many counts of this clonotype. This receptor was taken from a man aged 18 to 29 who received the YFV17D yellow fever vaccine. Sequenced here: PBMCs, sampled 15 days after the yellow fever booster vaccination. This chain joins TRBV6-5 and TRBJ2-7; D might be TRBD1 (5 bases). The CDR3 DNA sequence: TGTGCCAGCAGTTACTCCCAGGGCTACGAGCAGTACTTC. This encodes CASSYSQGYEQYF.